The rows below give T cell receptor beta chains drawn from one sample of a study of CD8+CD57+ T cells in acquired aplastic anemia. TCRdb ran MiXCR on the reads and lists one entry per CDR3 protein. Counted here are just over 400,000 distinct CDR3 sequences, 55% to 75% occurring once; the ten biggest clones make up approximately 4%. The sequenced sample was sorted CD4+, CD8+, or CD8+CD57+ T cells (not recorded which) from PBMCs. These receptors were taken from a human donor in good health, serving as a control. CDR3s leave out the opening cysteine and the closing phenylalanine or tryptophan. Each record gives: J gene, V gene, CDR3 protein.

TRBJ2-7 | TRBV5-1 | ASNDEGYEQY
TRBJ2-7 | TRBV11-1 | ASSSNSDGSYEQY
TRBJ1-3 | TRBV7-6 | ASSLVFRGRGNTIY
TRBJ2-7 | TRBV20-1 | SARLGEATPYEQY
TRBJ2-5 | TRBV7-6 | ASSSTLRRGPYETQY
TRBJ2-3 | TRBV7-9 | ASSHITGLTQN
TRBJ2-1 | TRBV2 | ASSVVAVSYNEQF
TRBJ1-6 | TRBV3-1 | ASSQGTGGAYNSPLH
TRBJ1-1 | TRBV27 | ASSADRGRSNTEAF
TRBJ2-7 | TRBV6-2/TRBV6-3 | ASREAGRPYEQY
TRBJ1-1 | TRBV10-3 | AISSPPTNTEAF
TRBJ2-1 | TRBV2 | ASSQIHEQS
TRBJ1-4 | TRBV7-3 | ASSSGRSGGRNEKLF
TRBJ2-7 | TRBV10-1 | ASSEVRSDEQY
TRBJ1-6 | TRBV9 | ASSVGRGSSPLH
TRBJ1-5 | TRBV19 | ASSWDGLSPPQH
TRBJ2-1 | TRBV7-2 | ASSLARAGGRNEQF
TRBJ1-2 | TRBV5-4 | ASSPPGLPNYGYT
TRBJ1-6 | TRBV20-1 | SAGELGRSDNSPLH
TRBJ2-7 | TRBV27 | ASSFMDRDNEQY
TRBJ1-2 | TRBV10-3 | ASREGQAGYGYT
TRBJ2-7 | TRBV29-1 | SVGRGTLNEQY
TRBJ2-1 | TRBV10-3 | AISDPGTFYNEQF
TRBJ2-3 | TRBV20-1 | SATHSGAGTQY
TRBJ2-7 | TRBV7-8 | ASTLGQGVDEQYQY